The 23 T cell receptor beta chains in this list originate from one sample, sequenced in a study of shared clonotypes between healthy human individuals. Libraries were prepared by immunoSEQ multiplex PCR; TCRdb keeps only in-frame clonotypes and omits some of them. There are about 2.2 million clones in the sample; approximately 92% occur only once, and more than 1.5% lies in the top ten. Positive CCR7 selection of CD45RO-negative cells yielded the naive CD8 cells, and terminally differentiated effector memory CD45RA+ cells were excluded. Material for sequencing was naive CD8+ T cells from PBMCs. The origin of the receptors is a man between 18 and 35 years old in good health. Some clones in this sample may be carry-over from other donors' samples.

This clone was recorded once. This sequence joins TRBV15 and TRBJ2-1; 8 positions agree with TRBD2. With 0 bases clipped from V and 3 bases from J, the junction kept 7 bases outside the gene matches. The germline V gene has CDR1 LNHNV and CDR2 YYDKDF (reference sequence). The CDR3 extends over 17 amino acids. The CDR3 reads CATSRDVRTSSYNEQFF. Written as DNA, the CDR3 is TGTGCCACCAGCAGAGATGTCAGGACTAGCAGCTACAATGAGCAGTTCTTC.

In this sample, this clone turned up a few times. This chain joins TRBV11-1 and TRBJ2-7; D might be TRBD1 (5 bases). The CDR3 length is 12 residues. Germline CDR1 reads SGHAT; CDR2 reads FQDESV (reference sequence). Between the trimmed V and J ends, which lost 1 base and 6 bases, there was a span of 7 bases. The chain's CDR3 is CASSLVGAEQYF. DNA of the CDR3: TGTGCCAGCAGCTTAGTAGGGGCCGAGCAGTACTTC.

The V and J genes are TRBV5-1 and TRBJ2-6; 11 bases fit TRBD1. The CDR3 extends over 18 amino acids. V gave up 4 bases and J gave up 1 base; unmatched junction bases: 7. Germline V gene lookup returns CDR1 SGHRS and CDR2 YFSETQ. The CDR3 DNA reads as TGCGCCAGCAGCCACCGGGACAGGGGGTCTTCTGGGGCCAACGTCCTGACTTTC. It yields the protein CASSHRDRGSSGANVLTF.

The chain links TRBV4-2 to TRBJ1-4; no clear D gene. Trimming removed 2 bases at V and 8 bases at J, with 12 bases between. The CDR3 is made up of 14 amino acids. Germline-derived CDR1 and CDR2 are LGHNA and YNFKEQ. CDR3 nucleotide sequence: TGTGCCAGCAGCCAACAAGTGGGAATCGAAAAACTGTTTTTT. The encoded protein is CASSQQVGIEKLFF.

V and J are TRBV29-1 and TRBJ1-2, with TRBD1 matching 7 bases. CDR1 is SQVTM, CDR2 ANQGSEA, per germline. The CDR3 runs to 13 residues. V gave up 6 bases and J gave up 12 bases; unmatched junction bases: 16. CDR3 residues: CSVKKDTPGGNTF. The CDR3 DNA reads TGCAGCGTGAAGAAGGACACCCCAGGGGGGAACACCTTC.

Note on this clone: Other DNA sequences from this sample encode an identical CDR3 as well. The chain links TRBV7-8 to TRBJ2-7; D gene uncertain. This CDR3 is 12 amino acids long. The V gene lost 3 bases and the J gene lost 0 bases, with 3 bases spanning the gap. The germline V gene has CDR1 SGHVS and CDR2 FQNEAQ. DNA of the CDR3: TGTGCCAGCAGCTTGTCCTCCTACGAGCAGTACTTC. It is translated as CASSLSSYEQYF.

This clone was observed a few times. The identical CDR3 is also encoded by other nucleotide sequences in the sample. This chain joins TRBV27 and TRBJ1-1; TRBD1 matches 8 bases. CDR1 and CDR2 from the germline V gene are MNHEY and SMNVEV (reference sequence). The CDR3 sequence is 11 residues long. V shed 5 bases and J 8 bases; nucleotides not matched to a gene: 1. CDR3 region: CASSTGGEAFF. The CDR3 DNA is TGTGCCAGCAGTACAGGGGGGGAAGCTTTCTTT.

This clone was seen a few times. The chain uses TRBV10-3 and TRBJ2-1; TRBD1 agrees at 8 bases. This CDR3 is 12 amino acids long. J gave up 7 bases and V 5 bases, and 1 base lay outside the gene matches. CDR1 and CDR2 (germline): ENHRY, SYGVKD. Here the CDR3 reads CAISRQGNEQFF. DNA for the CDR3: TGTGCCATCAGTCGACAGGGGAATGAGCAGTTCTTC.

The chain employs TRBV5-6 and TRBJ2-7; 7 bases agree with TRBD1. Germline trimming cut 0 bases from V and 3 bases from J; bases unmatched to any gene: 6. CDR1 is SGHDT, CDR2 YYEEEE, per germline. The CDR3 is 15 residues long. The CDR3 region is CASSLVGTAGYEQYF. CDR3 sequence (DNA): TGTGCCAGCAGCTTGGTCGGGACAGCAGGCTACGAGCAGTACTTC. The variable domain in full, with the rest retrieved from reference TRBV5-6 and TRBJ2-7, is DAGVTQSPTHLIKTRGQQVTLRCSPKSGHDTVSWYQQALGQGPQFIFQYYEEEERQRGNFPDRFSGHQFPNYSSELNVNALLLGDSALYLCASSLVGTAGYEQYFGPGTRLTVT.

V gene TRBV2 combines with J gene TRBJ1-3, with a tentative D call TRBD1 (5 bases). Germline V gives CDR1 SNHLY, CDR2 FYNNEI. With 9 bases removed from V and 1 base from J, the gap between germline ends came to 19 bases. This CDR3 is 16 amino acids long. CDR3 in DNA: TGTGCCAGTGGTCCCGCTTCTGGGGGTTCTGGAAACACCATATATTTT. Its protein is CASGPASGGSGNTIYF. Using reference TRBV2 and TRBJ1-3 for the parts outside the CDR3, the full variable domain is EPEVTQTPSHQVTQMGQEVILRCVPISNHLYFYWYRQILGQKVEFLVSFYNNEISEKSEIFDDQFSVERPDGSNFTLKIRSTKLEDSAMYFCASGPASGGSGNTIYFGEGSWLTVV.

The rearrangement joins TRBV6-4 to TRBJ1-1; 9 bases line up with TRBD1. J lost 4 bases, V lost 3 bases, and 3 bases had no gene match. Germline V gene data show CDR1 as MRHNA and CDR2 as SNTAGT. The CDR3 consists of 14 residues. The CDR3 loop is CASSETGGLTEAFF. The CDR3 DNA is TGTGCCAGCAGTGAAACAGGGGGCCTCACTGAAGCTTTCTTT.

This chain uses TRBV9 with TRBJ2-1; 8 nucleotides agree with TRBD2. CDR1 is SGDLS and CDR2 is YYNGEE in the germline V gene. The CDR3 runs to 14 residues. Trimming cost V 4 bases and J 2 bases; bases outside gene matches: 2. CDR3 sequence: CASSSGGAYNEQFF. The CDR3, as DNA: TGTGCCAGCAGCTCCGGGGGGGCCTACAATGAGCAGTTCTTC.

The chain employs TRBV15 and TRBJ2-3; D is perhaps TRBD1 (6 bases). Germline V gene data show CDR1 as LNHNV and CDR2 as YYDKDF (reference sequence). The CDR3 consists of 18 residues. V was shortened by 1 base and J by 0 bases, with 17 bases between the two germline ends. For the CDR3, the DNA is TGTGCCACCAGCAGAGGATTCCCAGGGGCCTCTAGCACAGATACGCAGTATTTT. Its protein is CATSRGFPGASSTDTQYF. Based on the CDR3 plus reference TRBV15 and TRBJ2-3, the full variable domain is DAMVIQNPRYQVTQFGKPVTLSCSQTLNHNVMYWYQQKSSQAPKLLFHYYDKDFNNEADTPDNFQSRRPNTSFCFLDIRSPGLGDTAMYLCATSRGFPGASSTDTQYFGPGTRLTVL.

The chain links TRBV28 to TRBJ2-5; 11 bases are shared with TRBD2. The germline V gene has CDR1 MDHEN and CDR2 SYDVKM. The CDR3 spans 15 residues. V lost 5 bases and J lost 2; bases outside the gene matches: 4. The CDR3 region is CASSLRTSGQETQYF. In DNA form, the CDR3 reads TGTGCCAGCAGTCTCCGGACTAGCGGGCAAGAGACCCAGTACTTC.

The V call is TRBV7-9, the J call TRBJ1-2; D unresolved. This CDR3 is 14 amino acids long. From germline, CDR1 is SEHNR and CDR2 FQNEAQ (reference sequence). Trimming pared 5 bases from V and 4 bases from J, leaving 14 bases between. The DNA for the CDR3 is TGTGCCAGCAGCCCCCCATCGGTCCTCTATGGCTACACCTTC. It translates to CASSPPSVLYGYTF.

This clone was picked up one time. The V gene is TRBV28, the J gene TRBJ2-5, with TRBD1 matching over 7 bases. CDR1 and CDR2 from the germline V gene are MDHEN and SYDVKM. V gave up 8 bases and J gave up 2 bases; unmatched junction bases: 5. The CDR3 has 13 residues. CDR3 sequence: CASRDRSQETQYF. In nucleotides, the CDR3 is TGTGCCAGCCGGGACAGATCACAAGAGACCCAGTACTTC.

This chain joins TRBV4-1 and TRBJ2-7; D call uncertain. In germline, CDR1 is MGHRA, CDR2 YSYEKL. The CDR3 is made up of 14 amino acids. V was shortened by 5 bases and J by 0 bases, with 11 bases between the two germline ends. CDR3 sequence reads: CASSIGGSSYEQYF. The CDR3 nucleotides read TGCGCCAGCAGCATTGGTGGTTCCTCCTACGAGCAGTACTTC.

The chain joins TRBV28 to TRBJ2-7; 9 positions match TRBD1. The V and J ends lost 1 base and 4 bases, in that order; junction bases with no gene match: 5. This CDR3 is built from 15 residues. Per the germline V gene, CDR1 is MDHEN and CDR2 is SYDVKM. The CDR3 DNA sequence: TGTGCCAGCAGTTTATCCGGGACAGGGTATTACGAGCAGTACTTC. Translating gives CASSLSGTGYYEQYF.

This chain links TRBV25-1 with TRBJ2-1, with TRBD2 matching 8 bases. V was pared by 8 bases and J by 0 bases, with 6 bases of the junction left unmatched. CDR1 and CDR2 (germline): MGHDK, SYGVNS. CDR3 length equals 15 residues. Written as DNA, the CDR3 is TGTGCCAGCCGCTCGAGCGGGAGCTCCTACAATGAGCAGTTCTTC. It translates to CASRSSGSSYNEQFF.

The V call is TRBV7-7, the J call TRBJ2-1; no definite D call. The CDR3 is made up of 13 amino acids. The V gene's germline CDR1 is SSHAT and CDR2 FNYEAQ (reference sequence). The V end lost 1 base, the J end lost 5 bases, and 6 bases lay between the germline ends. CDR3 sequence (DNA): TGTGCCAGCAGCTTAGACCTAGACAATGAGCAGTTCTTC. Its protein is CASSLDLDNEQFF.

This rearrangement joins TRBV28 to TRBJ2-7; tentatively, D is TRBD2 (6 bases). V was trimmed by 4 bases and J by 0 bases, leaving 16 bases between them. The CDR3 contains 16 residues. From germline, CDR1 is MDHEN and CDR2 SYDVKM. This CDR3 is CASSSPWTIYSYEQYF. The CDR3 DNA is TGTGCCAGCAGTTCCCCATGGACTATCTACTCCTACGAGCAGTACTTC. Full variable domain (missing parts from reference TRBV28 and TRBJ2-7): DVKVTQSSRYLVKRTGEKVFLECVQDMDHENMFWYRQDPGLGLRLIYFSYDVKMKEKGDIPEGYSVSREKKERFSLILESASTNQTSMYLCASSSPWTIYSYEQYFGPGTRLTVT.

This clone has more than one count but fewer than ten. The chain uses TRBV28 and TRBJ1-1; D ambiguous. The CDR3 totals 11 residues. V was cut by 7 bases and J by 2 bases, with 5 bases left in between. Germline lookup yields CDR1 MDHEN and CDR2 SYDVKM. CDR3 nucleotides: TGTGCCAGCACCCGAAACACTGAAGCTTTCTTT. This translates into CASTRNTEAFF.

The chain uses TRBV9 and TRBJ2-7, with a tentative D call TRBD1 (7 bases). The V end was cut by 3 bases, the J end by 7 bases, with 14 bases between. The CDR3 runs 13 residues. Looked up from germline, CDR1 is SGDLS and CDR2 is YYNGEE. Here the CDR3 reads CASSAVQGGEQYF. The CDR3 coding sequence is TGTGCCAGCAGCGCCGTTCAGGGGGGTGAGCAGTACTTC.